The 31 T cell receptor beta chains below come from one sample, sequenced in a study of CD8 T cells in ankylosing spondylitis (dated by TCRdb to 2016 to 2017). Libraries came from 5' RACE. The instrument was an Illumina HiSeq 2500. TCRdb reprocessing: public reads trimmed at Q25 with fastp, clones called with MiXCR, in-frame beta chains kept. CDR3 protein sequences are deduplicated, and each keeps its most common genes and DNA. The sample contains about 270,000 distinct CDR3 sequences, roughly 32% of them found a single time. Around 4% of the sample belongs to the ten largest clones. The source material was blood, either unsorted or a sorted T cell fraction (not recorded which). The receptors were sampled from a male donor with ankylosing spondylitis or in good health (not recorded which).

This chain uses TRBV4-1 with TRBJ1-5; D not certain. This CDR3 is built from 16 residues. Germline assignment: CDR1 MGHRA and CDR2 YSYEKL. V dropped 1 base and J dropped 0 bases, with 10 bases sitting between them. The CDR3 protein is CASSQGSEFSNQPQHF. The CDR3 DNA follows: TGCGCCAGCAGCCAAGGATCAGAATTTAGCAATCAGCCCCAGCATTTT.

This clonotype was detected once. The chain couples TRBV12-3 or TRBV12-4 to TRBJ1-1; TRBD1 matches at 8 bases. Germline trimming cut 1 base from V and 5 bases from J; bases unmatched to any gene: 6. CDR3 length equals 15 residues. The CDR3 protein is CASSLGSGGRTEAFF. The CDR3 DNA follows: TGTGCCAGCAGTTTAGGGTCAGGGGGCCGGACTGAAGCTTTCTTT.

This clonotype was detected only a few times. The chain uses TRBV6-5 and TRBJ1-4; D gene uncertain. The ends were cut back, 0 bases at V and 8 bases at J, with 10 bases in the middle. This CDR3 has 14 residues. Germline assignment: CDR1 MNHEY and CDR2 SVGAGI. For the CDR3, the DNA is TGTGCCAGCAGTTACTCGGAGGTGCGGGAAAAACTGTTTTTT. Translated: CASSYSEVREKLFF.

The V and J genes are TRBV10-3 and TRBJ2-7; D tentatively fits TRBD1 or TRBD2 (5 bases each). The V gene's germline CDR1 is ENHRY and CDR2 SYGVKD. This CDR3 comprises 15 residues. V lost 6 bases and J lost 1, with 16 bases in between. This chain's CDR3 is CAIRAGTSRSYEQYF. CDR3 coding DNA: TGTGCCATCAGGGCCGGGACGTCTCGTTCCTACGAGCAGTACTTC.

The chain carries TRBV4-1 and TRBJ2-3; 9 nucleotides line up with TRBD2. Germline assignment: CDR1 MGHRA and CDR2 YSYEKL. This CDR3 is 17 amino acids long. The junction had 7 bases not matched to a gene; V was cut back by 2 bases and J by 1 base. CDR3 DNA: TGCGCCAGCAGCCAACTCCTAGCGGGGTCGGGCACAGATACGCAGTATTTT. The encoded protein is CASSQLLAGSGTDTQYF.

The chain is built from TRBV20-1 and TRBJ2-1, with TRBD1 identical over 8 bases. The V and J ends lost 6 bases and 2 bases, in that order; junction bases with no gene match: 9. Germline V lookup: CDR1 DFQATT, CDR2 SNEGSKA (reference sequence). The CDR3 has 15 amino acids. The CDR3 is CSATDRAGAYNEQFF. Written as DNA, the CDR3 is TGCAGTGCGACGGACAGGGCCGGAGCCTACAATGAGCAGTTCTTC.

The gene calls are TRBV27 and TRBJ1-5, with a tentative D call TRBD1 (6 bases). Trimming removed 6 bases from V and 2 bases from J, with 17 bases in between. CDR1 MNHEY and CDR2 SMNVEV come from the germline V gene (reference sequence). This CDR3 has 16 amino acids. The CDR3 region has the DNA TGTGCCAGCAGGACAACAGGGTTGGTAGGCAATCAGCCCCAGCATTTT. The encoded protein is CASRTTGLVGNQPQHF.

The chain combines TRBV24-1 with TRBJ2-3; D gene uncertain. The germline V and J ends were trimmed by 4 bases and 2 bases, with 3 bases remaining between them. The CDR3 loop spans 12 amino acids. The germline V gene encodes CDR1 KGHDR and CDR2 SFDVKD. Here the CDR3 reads CATSEVTDTQYF. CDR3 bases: TGTGCCACCAGTGAGGTCACAGATACGCAGTATTTT.

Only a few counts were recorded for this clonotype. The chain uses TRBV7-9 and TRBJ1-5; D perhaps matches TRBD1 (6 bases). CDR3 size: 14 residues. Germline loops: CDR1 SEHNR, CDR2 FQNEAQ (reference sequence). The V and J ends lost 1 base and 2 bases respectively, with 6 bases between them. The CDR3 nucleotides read TGTGCCAGCAGCTTAGGGACAGGCAATCAGCCCCAGCATTTT. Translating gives CASSLGTGNQPQHF.

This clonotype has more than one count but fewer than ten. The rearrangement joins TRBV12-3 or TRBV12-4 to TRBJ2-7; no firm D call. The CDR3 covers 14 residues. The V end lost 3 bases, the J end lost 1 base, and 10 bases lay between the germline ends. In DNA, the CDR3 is TGTGCCAGCAGTTTTCGGCAGCTATCCTACGAGCAGTACTTC. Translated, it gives CASSFRQLSYEQYF.

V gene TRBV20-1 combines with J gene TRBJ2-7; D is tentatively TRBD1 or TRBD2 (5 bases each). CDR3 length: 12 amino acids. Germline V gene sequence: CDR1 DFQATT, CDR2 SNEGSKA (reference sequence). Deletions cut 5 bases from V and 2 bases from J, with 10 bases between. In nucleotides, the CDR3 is TGCAGTGCTTTGAGGGACCCCTACGAGCAGTACTTC. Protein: CSALRDPYEQYF.

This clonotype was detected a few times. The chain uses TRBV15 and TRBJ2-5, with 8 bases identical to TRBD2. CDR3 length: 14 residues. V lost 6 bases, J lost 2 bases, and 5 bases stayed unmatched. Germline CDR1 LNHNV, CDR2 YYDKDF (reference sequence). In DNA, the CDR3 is TGTGCCACCAGAGTTGCGGGGGGACAAGAGACCCAGTACTTC. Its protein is CATRVAGGQETQYF.

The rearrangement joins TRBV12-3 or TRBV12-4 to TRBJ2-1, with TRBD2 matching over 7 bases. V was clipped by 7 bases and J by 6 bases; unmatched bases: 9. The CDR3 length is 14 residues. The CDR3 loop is CASTRTRTSNEQFF. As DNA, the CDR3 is TGTGCCAGCACTCGGACTAGAACATCCAATGAGCAGTTCTTC.

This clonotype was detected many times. The DNA of the CDR3 is TGCAGTGGCTCGGACAGGGAAGGTCTTTATTCACCCCTCCACTTT. Encoded protein: CSGSDREGLYSPLHF. The chain uses TRBV20-1 and TRBJ1-6, with TRBD1 matching over 8 bases. This CDR3 spans 15 amino acids. Germline V gene lookup returns CDR1 DFQATT and CDR2 SNEGSKA (reference sequence). The V gene end was trimmed by 7 bases and the J gene end by 8 bases; junction bases not matched to a gene: 13.

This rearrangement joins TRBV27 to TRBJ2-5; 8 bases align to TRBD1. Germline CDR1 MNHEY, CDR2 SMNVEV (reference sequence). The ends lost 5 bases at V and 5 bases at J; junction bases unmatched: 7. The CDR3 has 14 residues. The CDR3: CASSRRDRRETQYF. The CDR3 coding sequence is TGTGCCAGCAGTCGCCGGGACAGGAGGGAGACCCAGTACTTC.

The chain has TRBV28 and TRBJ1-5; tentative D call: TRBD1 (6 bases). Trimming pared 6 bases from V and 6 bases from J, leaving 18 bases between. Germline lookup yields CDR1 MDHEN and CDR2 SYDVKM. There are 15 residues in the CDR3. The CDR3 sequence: CASRPQGGLGQPQHF. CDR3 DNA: TGTGCCAGCAGGCCCCAAGGGGGGCTTGGTCAGCCCCAGCATTTT.

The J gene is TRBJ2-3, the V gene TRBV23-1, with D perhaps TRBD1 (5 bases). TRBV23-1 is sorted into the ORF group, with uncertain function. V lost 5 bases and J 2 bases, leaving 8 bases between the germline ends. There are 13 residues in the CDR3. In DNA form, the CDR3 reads TGCGCCAGCAGTAGACAGCACACAGATACGCAGTATTTT. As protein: CASSRQHTDTQYF.

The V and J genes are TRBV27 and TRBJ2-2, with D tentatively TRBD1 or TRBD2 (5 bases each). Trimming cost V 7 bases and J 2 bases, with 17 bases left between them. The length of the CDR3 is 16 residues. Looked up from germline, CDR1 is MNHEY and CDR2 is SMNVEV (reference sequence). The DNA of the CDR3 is TGTGCCAGCACGGGGCAGCCCCCCGACAACACCGGGGAGCTGTTTTTT. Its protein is CASTGQPPDNTGELFF.

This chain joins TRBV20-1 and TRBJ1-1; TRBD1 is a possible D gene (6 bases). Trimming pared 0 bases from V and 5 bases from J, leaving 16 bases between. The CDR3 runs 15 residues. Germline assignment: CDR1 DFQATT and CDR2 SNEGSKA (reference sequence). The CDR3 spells CSAREVGGANTEAFF. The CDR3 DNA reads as TGCAGTGCTAGAGAGGTGGGGGGCGCGAATACTGAAGCTTTCTTT.

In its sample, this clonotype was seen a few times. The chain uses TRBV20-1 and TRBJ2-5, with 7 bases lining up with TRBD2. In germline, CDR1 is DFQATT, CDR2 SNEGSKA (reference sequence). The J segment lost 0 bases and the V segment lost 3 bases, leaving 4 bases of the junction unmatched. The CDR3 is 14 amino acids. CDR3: CSASLGTNQETQYF. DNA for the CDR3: TGCAGTGCTAGCCTAGGGACTAACCAAGAGACCCAGTACTTC.

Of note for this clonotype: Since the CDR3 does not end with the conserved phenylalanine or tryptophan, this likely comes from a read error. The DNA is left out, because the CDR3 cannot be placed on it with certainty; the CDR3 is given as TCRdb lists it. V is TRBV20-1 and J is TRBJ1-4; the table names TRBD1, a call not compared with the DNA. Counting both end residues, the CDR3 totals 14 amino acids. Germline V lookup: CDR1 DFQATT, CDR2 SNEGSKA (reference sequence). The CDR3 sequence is CSARVGGRADRVFS.

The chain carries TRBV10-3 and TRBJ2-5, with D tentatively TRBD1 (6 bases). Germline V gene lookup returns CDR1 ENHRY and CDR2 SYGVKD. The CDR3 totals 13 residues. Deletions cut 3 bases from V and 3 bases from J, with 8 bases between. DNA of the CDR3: TGTGCCATCAGTGAACGGACAGAAGAGACCCAGTACTTC. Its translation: CAISERTEETQYF.

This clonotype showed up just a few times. The CDR3 sequence: CASRQTASAGELFF. The CDR3 region has the DNA TGTGCCAGCAGACAGACAGCTTCAGCCGGGGAGCTGTTTTTT. J is TRBJ2-2 and V is TRBV12-3 or TRBV12-4, with D perhaps matching TRBD1 (5 bases). The CDR3 totals 14 residues. Trimming left V 6 bases short and J 6 bases short, with 14 bases between.

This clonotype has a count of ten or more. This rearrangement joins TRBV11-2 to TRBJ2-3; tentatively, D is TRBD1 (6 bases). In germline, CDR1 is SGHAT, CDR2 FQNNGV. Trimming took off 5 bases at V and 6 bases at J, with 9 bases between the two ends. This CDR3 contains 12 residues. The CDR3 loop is CASSRDRDTQYF. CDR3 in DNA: TGTGCCAGCAGCCGCGACAGGGATACGCAGTATTTT.

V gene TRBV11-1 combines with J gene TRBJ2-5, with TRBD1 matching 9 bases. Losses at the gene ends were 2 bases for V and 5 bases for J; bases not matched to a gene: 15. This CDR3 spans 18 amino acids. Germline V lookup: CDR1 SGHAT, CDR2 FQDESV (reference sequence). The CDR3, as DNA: TGTGCCAGCAGCTTACTCAGAACAGGGGGCGCTGGATGGGAGACCCAGTACTTC. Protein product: CASSLLRTGGAGWETQYF.

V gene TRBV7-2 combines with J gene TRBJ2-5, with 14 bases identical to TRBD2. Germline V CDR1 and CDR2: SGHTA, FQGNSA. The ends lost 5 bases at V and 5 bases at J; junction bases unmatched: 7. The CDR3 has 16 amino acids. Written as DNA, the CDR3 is TGTGCCAGCAGCGCCGAGACTAGCGGGGGGGCGGAGACCCAGTACTTC. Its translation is CASSAETSGGAETQYF. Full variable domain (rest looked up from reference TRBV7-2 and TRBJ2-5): GAGVSQSPSNKVTEKGKDVELRCDPISGHTALYWYRQSLGQGLEFLIYFQGNSAPDKSGLPSDRFSAERTGGSVSTLTIQRTQQEDSAVYLCASSAETSGGAETQYFGPGTRLLVL.

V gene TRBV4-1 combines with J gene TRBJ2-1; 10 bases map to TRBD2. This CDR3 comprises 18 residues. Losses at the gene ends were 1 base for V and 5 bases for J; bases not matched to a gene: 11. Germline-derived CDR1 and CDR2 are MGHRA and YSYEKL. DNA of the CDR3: TGCGCCAGCAGCCAAGGCCCCTATAGCGGGGGGCATCACAATGAGCAGTTCTTC. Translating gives CASSQGPYSGGHHNEQFF.

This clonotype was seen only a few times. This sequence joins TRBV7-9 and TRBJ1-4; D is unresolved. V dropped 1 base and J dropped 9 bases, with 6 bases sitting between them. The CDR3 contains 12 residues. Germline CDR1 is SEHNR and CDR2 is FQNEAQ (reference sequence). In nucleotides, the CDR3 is TGTGCCAGCAGCTTAGACGGGAAAAAACTGTTTTTT. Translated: CASSLDGKKLFF.

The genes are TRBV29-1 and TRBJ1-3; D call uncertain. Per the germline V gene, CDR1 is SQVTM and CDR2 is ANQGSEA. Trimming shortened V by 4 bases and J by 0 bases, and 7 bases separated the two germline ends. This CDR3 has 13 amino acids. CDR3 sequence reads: CSVVKGSGNTIYF. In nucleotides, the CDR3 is TGCAGCGTTGTTAAGGGCTCTGGAAACACCATATATTTT.

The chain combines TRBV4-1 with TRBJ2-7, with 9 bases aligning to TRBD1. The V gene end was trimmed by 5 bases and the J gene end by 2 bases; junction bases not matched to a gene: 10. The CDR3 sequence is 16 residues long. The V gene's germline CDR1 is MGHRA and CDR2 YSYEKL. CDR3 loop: CASSAPTGTGTYEQYF. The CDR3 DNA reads TGCGCCAGCAGCGCACCGACCGGGACAGGGACCTACGAGCAGTACTTC.

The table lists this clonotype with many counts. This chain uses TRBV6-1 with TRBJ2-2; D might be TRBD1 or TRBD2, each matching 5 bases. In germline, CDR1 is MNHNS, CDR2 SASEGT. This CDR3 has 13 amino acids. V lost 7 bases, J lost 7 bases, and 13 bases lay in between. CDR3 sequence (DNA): TGTGCCAGCACCCGGGGCCAGGGCGGGGAGCTGTTTTTT. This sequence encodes CASTRGQGGELFF.